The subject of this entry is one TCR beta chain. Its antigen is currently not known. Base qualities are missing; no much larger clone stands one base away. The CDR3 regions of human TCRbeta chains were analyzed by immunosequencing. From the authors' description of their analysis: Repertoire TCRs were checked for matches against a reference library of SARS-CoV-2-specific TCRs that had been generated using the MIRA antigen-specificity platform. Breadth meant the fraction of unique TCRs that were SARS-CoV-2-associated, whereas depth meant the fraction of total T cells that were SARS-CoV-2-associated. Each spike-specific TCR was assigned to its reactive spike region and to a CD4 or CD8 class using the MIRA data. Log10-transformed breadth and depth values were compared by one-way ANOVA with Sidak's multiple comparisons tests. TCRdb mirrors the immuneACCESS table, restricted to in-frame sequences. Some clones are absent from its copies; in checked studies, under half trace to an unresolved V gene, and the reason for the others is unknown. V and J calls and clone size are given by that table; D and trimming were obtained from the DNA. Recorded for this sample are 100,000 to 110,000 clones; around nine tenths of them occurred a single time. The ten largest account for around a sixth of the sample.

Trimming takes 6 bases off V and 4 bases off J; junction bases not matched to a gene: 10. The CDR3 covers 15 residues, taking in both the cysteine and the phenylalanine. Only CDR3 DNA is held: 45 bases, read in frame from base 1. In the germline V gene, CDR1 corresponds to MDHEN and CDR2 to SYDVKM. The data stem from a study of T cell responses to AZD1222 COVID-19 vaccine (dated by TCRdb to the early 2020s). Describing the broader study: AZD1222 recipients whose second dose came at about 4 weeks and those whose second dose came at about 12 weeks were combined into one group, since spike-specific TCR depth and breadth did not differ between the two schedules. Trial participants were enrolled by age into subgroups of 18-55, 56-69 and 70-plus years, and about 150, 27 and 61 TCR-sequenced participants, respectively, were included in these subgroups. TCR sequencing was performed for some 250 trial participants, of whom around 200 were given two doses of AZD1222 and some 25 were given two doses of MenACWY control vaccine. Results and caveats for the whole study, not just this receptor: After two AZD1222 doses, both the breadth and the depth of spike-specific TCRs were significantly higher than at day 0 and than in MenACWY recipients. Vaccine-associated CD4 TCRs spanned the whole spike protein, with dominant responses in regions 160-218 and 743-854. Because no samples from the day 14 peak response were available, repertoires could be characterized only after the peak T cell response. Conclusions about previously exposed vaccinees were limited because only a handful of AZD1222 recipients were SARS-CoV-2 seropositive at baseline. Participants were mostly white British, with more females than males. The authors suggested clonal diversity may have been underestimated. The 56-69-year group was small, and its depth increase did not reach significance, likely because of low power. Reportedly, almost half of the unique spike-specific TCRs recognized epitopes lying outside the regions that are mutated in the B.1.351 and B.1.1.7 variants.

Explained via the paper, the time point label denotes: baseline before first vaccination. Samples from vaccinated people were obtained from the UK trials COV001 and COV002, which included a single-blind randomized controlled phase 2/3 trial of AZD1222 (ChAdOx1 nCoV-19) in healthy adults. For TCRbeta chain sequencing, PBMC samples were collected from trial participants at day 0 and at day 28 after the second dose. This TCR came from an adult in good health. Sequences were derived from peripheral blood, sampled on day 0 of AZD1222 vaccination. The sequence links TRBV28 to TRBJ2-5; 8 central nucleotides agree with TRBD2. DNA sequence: TGTGCCAGCAGCACCACCGGGGGGGTGAGAGAGACCCAGTACTTC. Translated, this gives CASSTTGGVRETQYF.